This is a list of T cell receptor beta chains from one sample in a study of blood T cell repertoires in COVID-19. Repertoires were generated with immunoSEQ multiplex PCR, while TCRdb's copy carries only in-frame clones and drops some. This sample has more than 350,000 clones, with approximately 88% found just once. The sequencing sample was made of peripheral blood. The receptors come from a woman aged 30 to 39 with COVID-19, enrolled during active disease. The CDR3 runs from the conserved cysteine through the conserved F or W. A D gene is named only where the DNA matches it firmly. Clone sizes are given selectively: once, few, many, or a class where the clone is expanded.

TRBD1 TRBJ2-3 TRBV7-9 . CASSSGQGTDTQYF TGTGCCAGCAGCTCGGGACAGGGTACAGATACGCAGTATTTT
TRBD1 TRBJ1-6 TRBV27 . CASSFHQGVTPLHF TGTGCCAGCAGTTTTCATCAGGGGGTGACACCCCTCCACTTT
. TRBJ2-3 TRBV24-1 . CATSRQGGVDTQYF TGTGCCACCAGCCGTCAAGGGGGGGTAGATACGCAGTATTTT
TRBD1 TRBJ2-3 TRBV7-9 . CASSLGRQGWDTQYF TGTGCCAGCAGCTTAGGGCGACAGGGTTGGGATACGCAGTATTTT
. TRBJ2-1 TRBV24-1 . CATSENLSGKQFF TGTGCCACCAGTGAAAACCTTAGCGGTAAGCAGTTCTTC
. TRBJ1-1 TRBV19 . CASSIPLGTEAFF TGTGCCAGTAGTATCCCCCTAGGCACTGAAGCTTTCTTT
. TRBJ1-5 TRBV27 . CASSFRGNQPQHF TGTGCCAGCAGTTTCAGGGGAAATCAGCCCCAGCATTTT
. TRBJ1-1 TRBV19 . CASTRTPGGAFF TGTGCCAGTACCCGGACCCCCGGGGGAGCTTTCTTT
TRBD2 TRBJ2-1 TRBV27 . CASSYKSGRTYNEQFF TGTGCCAGCAGTTATAAGAGCGGGAGGACCTACAATGAGCAGTTCTTC
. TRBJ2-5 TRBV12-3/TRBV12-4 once CASRGPSSGTQYF TGTGCCAGCAGGGGCCCGTCGTCAGGGACCCAGTACTTC
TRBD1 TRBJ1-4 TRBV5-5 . CASSLEQGYEKLFF TGTGCCAGCAGCTTGGAACAGGGGTACGAAAAACTGTTTTTT
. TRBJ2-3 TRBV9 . CASSVDGLSTDTQYF TGTGCCAGCAGCGTAGACGGACTTAGCACAGATACGCAGTATTTT
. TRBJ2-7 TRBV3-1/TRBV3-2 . CASSQEGGPQEQYF TGTGCCAGCAGCCAAGAGGGGGGGCCCCAGGAGCAGTACTTC
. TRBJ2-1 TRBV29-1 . CSVDGVYPNEQFF TGCAGCGTTGACGGGGTGTACCCTAATGAGCAGTTCTTC
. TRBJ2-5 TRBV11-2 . CASSRDQETQYF TGTGCCAGCAGCCGGGACCAAGAGACCCAGTACTTC
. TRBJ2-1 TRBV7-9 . CASSSPGNEQFF TGTGCCAGCAGCTCGCCGGGAAATGAGCAGTTCTTC
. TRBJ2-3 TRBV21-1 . CASSKVGRAPLSGIGTDTQYF TGTGCCAGCAGCAAAGTAGGCAGGGCCCCGCTAAGCGGGATCGGCACAGATACGCAGTATTTT
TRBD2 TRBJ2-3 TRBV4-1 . CASSQATSGGRGTDTQYF TGCGCCAGCAGCCAAGCGACTAGCGGGGGGCGGGGCACAGATACGCAGTATTTT
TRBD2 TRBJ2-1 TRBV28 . CASSPGLRTSSYNEQFF TGTGCCAGCAGTCCCGGACTCAGGACTAGCTCCTACAATGAGCAGTTCTTC
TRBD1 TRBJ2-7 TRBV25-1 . CASSAGTEGQYF TGTGCCAGCAGTGCTGGGACAGAAGGGCAGTACTTC
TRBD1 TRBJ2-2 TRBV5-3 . CARSGTGTGGTSGPGNTGELFF TGTGCCAGAAGCGGTACCGGGACAGGGGGCACTAGCGGGCCCGGGAACACCGGGGAGCTGTTTTTT
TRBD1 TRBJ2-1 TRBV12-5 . CASGLTTGGHAGEDSYNEQFF TGTGCTAGTGGTTTGACGACAGGGGGCCATGCGGGAGAGGACTCCTACAATGAGCAGTTCTTC
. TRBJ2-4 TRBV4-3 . CASSQGREINIQYF TGCGCCAGCAGCCAAGGCAGGGAAATCAACATTCAGTACTTC
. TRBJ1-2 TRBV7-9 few CASSKPQGQLTPDNYGYTF TGTGCCAGCAGCAAACCTCAGGGGCAATTAACCCCGGATAACTATGGCTACACCTTC
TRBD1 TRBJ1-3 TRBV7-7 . CASSLGQGAGNTIYF TGTGCTAGCAGCTTAGGACAGGGCGCGGGAAACACCATATATTTT
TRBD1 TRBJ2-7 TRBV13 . CASSRGQGSYEQYF TGTGCCAGCAGCCGAGGACAGGGGAGCTACGAGCAGTACTTC
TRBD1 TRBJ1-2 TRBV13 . CASSSQGAENYGYTF TGTGCCAGCAGCTCACAGGGGGCTGAGAACTATGGCTACACCTTC
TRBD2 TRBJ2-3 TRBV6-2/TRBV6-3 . CASSYLGRAYTQYF TGTGCCAGCAGTTATCTCGGGAGGGCCTATACGCAGTATTTT
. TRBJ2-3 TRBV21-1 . CASSPRPDTDTQYF TGTGCCAGCAGCCCCAGGCCCGACACAGATACGCAGTATTTT
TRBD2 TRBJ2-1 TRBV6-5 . CASSSLAGEHYNEQFF TGTGCCAGCAGTTCACTAGCGGGGGAACACTACAATGAGCAGTTCTTC
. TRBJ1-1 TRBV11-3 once CASSSLGQNTEAFF TGTGCCAGCAGCTCGCTCGGACAGAACACTGAAGCTTTCTTT
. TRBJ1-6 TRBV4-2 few CASSQEQGSPLHF TGTGCCAGCAGCCAAGAACAGGGTTCACCCCTCCACTTT
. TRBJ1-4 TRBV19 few CASSASGVTGYRYEKLFF TGTGCCAGTAGTGCCTCAGGGGTAACGGGCTACCGTTATGAAAAACTGTTTTTT
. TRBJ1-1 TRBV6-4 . CASSRQALHGDTEAFF TGTGCCAGCAGTCGACAGGCCCTACATGGAGACACTGAAGCTTTCTTT
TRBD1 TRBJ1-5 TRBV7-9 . CASSPGQGNQPQHF TGTGCCAGCAGCCCGGGACAGGGGAATCAGCCCCAGCATTTT
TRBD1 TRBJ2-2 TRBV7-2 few CASSRGQGNTGELFF TGTGCCAGCAGCCGGGGACAGGGGAACACCGGGGAGCTGTTTTTT
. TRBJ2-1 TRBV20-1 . CSVMTDNEQFF TGCAGTGTCATGACAGACAATGAGCAGTTCTTC
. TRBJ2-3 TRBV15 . CATSGSGTKTQYF TGTGCCACCAGCGGTTCCGGGACAAAGACGCAGTATTTT
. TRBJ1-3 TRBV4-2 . CASSQEMNTGNTIYF TGTGCCAGCAGCCAAGAAATGAACACTGGAAACACCATATATTTT
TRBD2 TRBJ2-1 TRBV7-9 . CASSFKTGTRDNEQFF TGTGCCAGCAGCTTCAAGACCGGGACTAGAGACAATGAGCAGTTCTTC
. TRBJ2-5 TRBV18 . CASVREQETQYF TGTGCCAGCGTGAGGGAACAAGAGACCCAGTACTTC
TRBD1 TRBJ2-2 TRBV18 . CASSPPGTGPGELFF TGTGCCAGCTCACCCCCCGGGACAGGGCCCGGGGAGCTGTTTTTT
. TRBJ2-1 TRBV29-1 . CSVERGSLPPFSTNEQFF TGCAGCGTTGAACGAGGGAGCCTACCCCCCTTCAGCACCAATGAGCAGTTCTTC
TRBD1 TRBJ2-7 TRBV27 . CASSPGQRVYEQYF TGTGCCAGCAGCCCGGGACAGAGGGTGTACGAGCAGTACTTC
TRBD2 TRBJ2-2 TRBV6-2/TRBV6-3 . CASSYSGGRHTGELFF TGTGCCAGCAGTTATTCGGGAGGGAGACACACCGGGGAGCTGTTTTTT
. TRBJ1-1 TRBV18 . CASSPETGSRGTFF TGTGCCAGCTCACCGGAAACAGGGTCCCGAGGGACTTTCTTT
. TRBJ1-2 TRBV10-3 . CASTGQDTNYGYTF TGTGCCTCGACCGGACAAGACACTAACTATGGCTACACCTTC
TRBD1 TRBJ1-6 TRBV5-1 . CASSLAGTGFSPLHF TGCGCCAGCAGCTTGGCCGGGACAGGGTTCTCACCCCTCCACTTT
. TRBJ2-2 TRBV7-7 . CASSRGLGTGELFF TGCGCCTCATCCCGGGGTTTGGGAACCGGGGAGCTGTTTTTT
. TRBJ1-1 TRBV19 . CASSIAGDTEAFF TGTGCCAGTAGTATAGCCGGGGACACTGAAGCTTTCTTT
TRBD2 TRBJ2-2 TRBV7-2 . CASSPLAGGTGELFF TGTGCCAGCAGCCCCCTAGCGGGAGGGACCGGGGAGCTGTTTTTT
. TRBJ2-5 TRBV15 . CATSSGREETQYF TGTGCCACCAGCAGTGGTCGGGAAGAGACCCAGTACTTC
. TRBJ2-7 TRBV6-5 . CASSYARGSYEQYF TGTGCCAGCAGTTACGCACGGGGGAGCTACGAGCAGTACTTC
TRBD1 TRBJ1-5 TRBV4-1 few CASSQSLGTGGERAQNQPQHF TGCGCCAGCAGCCAGTCCCTGGGGACAGGGGGAGAAAGGGCCCAAAATCAGCCCCAGCATTTT
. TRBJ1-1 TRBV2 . CATPLNTEAFF TGTGCCACCCCTTTGAACACTGAAGCTTTCTTT
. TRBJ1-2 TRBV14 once CASSQGRNYGYTF TGTGCCAGCAGCCAAGGCAGAAACTATGGCTACACCTTC
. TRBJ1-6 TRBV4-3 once CASSQEPGYNSPLHF TGCGCCAGCAGCCAGGAACCGGGATATAATTCACCCCTCCACTTT
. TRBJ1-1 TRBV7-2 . CASSTGQNTEAFF TGTGCCAGCAGCACTGGACAGAACACTGAAGCTTTCTTT
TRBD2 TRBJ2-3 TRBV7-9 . CASSSGTSGTDTQYF TGTGCCAGCAGCTCCGGGACTAGCGGGACAGATACGCAGTATTTT
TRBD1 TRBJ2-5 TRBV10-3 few CAISSTGAGETQYF TGTGCCATCAGTTCGACAGGGGCGGGAGAGACCCAGTACTTC